This T cell receptor (beta chain) came from a study of identifying expanded T cells in peripheral blood. The repertoire was sequenced with immunoSEQ multiplex PCR; TCRdb's copy has only in-frame clones and lacks some. The sample includes approximately 57,000 clones, roughly 89% of them seen just once. No infections or other immune events were documented during collection. The CDR3 runs to 14 residues. V lost 8 bases and J lost 7; bases outside the gene matches: 6. Germline CDR1 is WSHSY and CDR2 is SAAADI. Findings of the study overall: Across healthy donors, higher total template counts meant significantly greater approximately 2-week count variance. Differentially abundant clones: around 1.2 between replicates, about 17 at around 2 weeks, approximately 19 at four.

Turning to this clone: The antigen is not known.

The chain recombines TRBV10-2 with TRBJ1-6; TRBD1 aligns across 9 bases. The sequence was collected from a person aged 18-70 years in good health. The sample consisted of blood. The CDR3 loop reads CASCRDRENSPLHF. CDR3 DNA sequence: TGCGCCAGCTGCCGGGACAGGGAGAATTCACCCCTCCACTTT.